This T cell receptor (beta chain) was identified in a study of blood T cells in healthy people across ages. Study-level results: Estimates based on one million T cells were treated as lower bounds. When set beside aged donors, long-lived donors presented more naive CD4+ cells and higher diversity. Expanded clonotype shifts may have been confounded, as the donors had an unknown CMV status.

A remark on this clonotype: What it binds is unknown.

A second PCR, run for roughly 7 to 11 cycles, used a sample-barcoded 5' primer plus a J-beta primer mix. Each cDNA molecule carried a tag from a template-switch adaptor that contained 12 random nucleotides. TCRdb called the 5' RACE reads again in MiXCR, with one record for every CDR3 protein. This table holds about 900,000 distinct CDR3 sequences, less than 80% found once. Deletions cut 6 bases from V and 8 bases from J, with 13 bases between. The CDR3 spans 12 residues. Sequencing was carried out using blood. This sequence was found in a man younger than 40 in good health. The rearrangement uses TRBV12-3 or TRBV12-4 and TRBJ1-2; TRBD1 might be the D (5 bases). CDR3 coding DNA: TGTGCCAGCAGGGGTTCAAGGGACGGCTACACCTTC. Amino acids: CASRGSRDGYTF.